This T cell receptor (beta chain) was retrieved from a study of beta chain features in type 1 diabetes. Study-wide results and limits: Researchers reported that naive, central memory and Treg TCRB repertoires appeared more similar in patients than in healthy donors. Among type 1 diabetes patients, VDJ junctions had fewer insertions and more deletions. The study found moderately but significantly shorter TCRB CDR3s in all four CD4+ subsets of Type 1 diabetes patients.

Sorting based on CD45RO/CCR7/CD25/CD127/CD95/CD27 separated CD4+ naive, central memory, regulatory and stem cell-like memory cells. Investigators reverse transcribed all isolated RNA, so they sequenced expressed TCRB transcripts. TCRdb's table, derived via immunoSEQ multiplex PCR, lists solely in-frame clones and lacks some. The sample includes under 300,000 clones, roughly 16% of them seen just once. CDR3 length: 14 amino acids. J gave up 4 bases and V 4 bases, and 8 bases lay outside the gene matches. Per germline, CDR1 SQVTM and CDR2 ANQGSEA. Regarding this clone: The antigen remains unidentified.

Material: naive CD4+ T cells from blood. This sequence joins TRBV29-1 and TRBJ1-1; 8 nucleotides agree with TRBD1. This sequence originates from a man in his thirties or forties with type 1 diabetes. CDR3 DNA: TGCAGCGTTGCCAGGGGGCAAAGCGGCACTGAAGCTTTCTTT. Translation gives CSVARGQSGTEAFF.